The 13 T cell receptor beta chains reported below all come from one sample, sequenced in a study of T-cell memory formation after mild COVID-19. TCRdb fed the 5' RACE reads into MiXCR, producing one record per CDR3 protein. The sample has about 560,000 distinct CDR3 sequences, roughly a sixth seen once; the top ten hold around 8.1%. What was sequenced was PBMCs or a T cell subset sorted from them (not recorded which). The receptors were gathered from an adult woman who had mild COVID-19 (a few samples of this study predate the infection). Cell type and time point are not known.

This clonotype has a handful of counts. The CDR3 nucleotides read TGTGCCAGCAGCTTAGCGCTCGGGACAGGTGAAGCTTTCTTT. The encoded protein is CASSLALGTGEAFF. The J gene is TRBJ1-1, the V gene TRBV7-9, with 8 bases that match TRBD1. V dropped 0 bases and J dropped 7; count of bases not matched to a gene: 4. Germline V CDR1 and CDR2: SEHNR, FQNEAQ (reference sequence). The CDR3 contains 14 residues.

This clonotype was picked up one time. CDR3 DNA: TGTGCCAGTAGTATAGGGTCGCGGACAGGGGACGAGCAGTACTTC. Its translation: CASSIGSRTGDEQYF. V and J are TRBV19 and TRBJ2-7, with TRBD1 matching over 9 bases. Trimming removed 1 base from V and 5 bases from J; junction bases left unmatched: 6. This CDR3 is built from 15 residues. CDR1 and CDR2 (germline): LNHDA, SQIVND (reference sequence). Filled out from reference TRBV19 and TRBJ2-7, the complete variable domain reads DGGITQSPKYLFRKEGQNVTLSCEQNLNHDAMYWYRQDPGQGLRLIYYSQIVNDFQKGDIAEGYSVSREKKESFPLTVTSAQKNPTAFYLCASSIGSRTGDEQYFGPGTRLTVT.

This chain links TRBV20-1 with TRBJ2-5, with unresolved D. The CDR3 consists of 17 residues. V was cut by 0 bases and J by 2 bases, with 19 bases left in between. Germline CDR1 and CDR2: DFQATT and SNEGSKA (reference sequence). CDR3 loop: CSARDLRSRAGQETQYF. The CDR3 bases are TGCAGTGCTAGAGATCTGAGGTCGAGAGCCGGACAAGAGACCCAGTACTTC.

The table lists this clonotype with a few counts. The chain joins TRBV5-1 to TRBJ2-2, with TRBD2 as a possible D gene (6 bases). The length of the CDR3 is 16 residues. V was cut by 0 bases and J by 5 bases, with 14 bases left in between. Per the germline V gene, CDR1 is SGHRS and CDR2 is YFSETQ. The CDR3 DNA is TGCGCCAGCAGCTTGGATGTGGGAGGCGGTACCGGGGAGCTGTTTTTT. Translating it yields CASSLDVGGGTGELFF.

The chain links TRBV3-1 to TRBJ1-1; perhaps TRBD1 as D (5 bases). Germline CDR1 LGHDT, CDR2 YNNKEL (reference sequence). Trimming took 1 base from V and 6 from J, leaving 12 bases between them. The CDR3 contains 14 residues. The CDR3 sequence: CASSQVMGGAEAFF. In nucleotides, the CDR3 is TGTGCCAGCAGCCAAGTAATGGGGGGGGCTGAAGCTTTCTTT.

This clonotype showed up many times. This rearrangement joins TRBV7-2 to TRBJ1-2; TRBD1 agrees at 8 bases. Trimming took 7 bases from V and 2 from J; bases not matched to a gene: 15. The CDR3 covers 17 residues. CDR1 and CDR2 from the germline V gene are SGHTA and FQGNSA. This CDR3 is CASTRFGQGTSNYGYTF. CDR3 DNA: TGTGCCAGCACCCGATTCGGACAGGGAACTTCAAACTATGGCTACACCTTC.

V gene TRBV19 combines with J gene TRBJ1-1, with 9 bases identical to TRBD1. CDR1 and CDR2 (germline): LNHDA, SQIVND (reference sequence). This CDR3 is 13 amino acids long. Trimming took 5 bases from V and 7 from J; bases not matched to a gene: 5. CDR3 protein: CASSYRGRGEAFF. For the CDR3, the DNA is TGTGCCAGTAGTTACAGGGGGCGCGGTGAAGCTTTCTTT.

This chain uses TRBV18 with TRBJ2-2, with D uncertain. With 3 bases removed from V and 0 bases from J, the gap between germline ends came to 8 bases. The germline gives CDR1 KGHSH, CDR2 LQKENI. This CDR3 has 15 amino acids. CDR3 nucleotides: TGTGCCAGCTCACCGCCTACCTCGAACACCGGGGAGCTGTTTTTT. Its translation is CASSPPTSNTGELFF.

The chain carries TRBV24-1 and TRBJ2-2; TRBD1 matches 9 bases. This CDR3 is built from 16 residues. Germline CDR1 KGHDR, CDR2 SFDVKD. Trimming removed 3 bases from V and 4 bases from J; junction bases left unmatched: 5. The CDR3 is CATSDPGQGITGELFF. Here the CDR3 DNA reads TGTGCCACCAGTGATCCGGGACAGGGAATCACCGGGGAGCTGTTTTTT.

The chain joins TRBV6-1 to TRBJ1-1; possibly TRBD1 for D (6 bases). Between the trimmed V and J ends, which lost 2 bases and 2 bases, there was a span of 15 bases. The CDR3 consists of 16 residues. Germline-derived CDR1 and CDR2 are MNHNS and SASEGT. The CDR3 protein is CASSELAGAYNTEAFF. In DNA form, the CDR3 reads TGTGCCAGCAGTGAACTGGCAGGGGCCTATAACACTGAAGCTTTCTTT.

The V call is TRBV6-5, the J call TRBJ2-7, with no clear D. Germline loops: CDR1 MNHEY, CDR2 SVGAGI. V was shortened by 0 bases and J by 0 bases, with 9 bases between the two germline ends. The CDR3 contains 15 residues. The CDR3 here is CASSYSNYGSYEQYF. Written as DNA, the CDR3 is TGTGCCAGCAGTTACTCGAACTACGGCTCCTACGAGCAGTACTTC.

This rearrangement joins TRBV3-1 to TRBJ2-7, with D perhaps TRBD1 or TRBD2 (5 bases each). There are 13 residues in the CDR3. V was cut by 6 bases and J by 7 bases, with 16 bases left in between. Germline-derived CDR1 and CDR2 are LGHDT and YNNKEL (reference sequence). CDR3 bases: TGTGCCAGCAGGCCCCCCGGGACGAGAGAGCAGTACTTC. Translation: CASRPPGTREQYF.

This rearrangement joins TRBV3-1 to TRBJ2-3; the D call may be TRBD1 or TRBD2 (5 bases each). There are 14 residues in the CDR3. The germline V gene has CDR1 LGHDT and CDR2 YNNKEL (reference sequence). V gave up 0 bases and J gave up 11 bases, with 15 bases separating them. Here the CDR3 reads CASSQDRTGGGQYF. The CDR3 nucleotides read TGTGCCAGCAGCCAAGATAGAACAGGTGGAGGGCAGTATTTT.